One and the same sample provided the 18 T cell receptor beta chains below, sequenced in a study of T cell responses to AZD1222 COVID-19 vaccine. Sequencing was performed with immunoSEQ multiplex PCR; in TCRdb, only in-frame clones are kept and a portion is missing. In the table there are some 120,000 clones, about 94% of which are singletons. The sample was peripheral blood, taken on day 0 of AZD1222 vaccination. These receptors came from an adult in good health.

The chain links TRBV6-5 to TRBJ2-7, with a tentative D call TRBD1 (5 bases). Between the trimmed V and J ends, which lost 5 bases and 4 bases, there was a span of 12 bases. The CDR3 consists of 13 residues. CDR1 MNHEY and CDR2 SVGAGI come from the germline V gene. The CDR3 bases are TGTGCCAGCAGTAAGACAGTTGGATACGAGCAGTACTTC. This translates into CASSKTVGYEQYF.

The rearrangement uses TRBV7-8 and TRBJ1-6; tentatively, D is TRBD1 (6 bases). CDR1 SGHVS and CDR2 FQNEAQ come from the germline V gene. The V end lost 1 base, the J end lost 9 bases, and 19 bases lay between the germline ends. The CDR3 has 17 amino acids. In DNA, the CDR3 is TGTGCCAGCAGCTTAGTCGGGACGGCAGGGGTCGGTTCACCCCTCCACTTT. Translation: CASSLVGTAGVGSPLHF.

CDR3 nucleotide sequence: TGTGCCAGCAGTTTCCCCGGGACAGGGTTGGACGAGCAGTACTTC. Its translation is CASSFPGTGLDEQYF. This chain connects TRBV28 to TRBJ2-7; TRBD1 matches 9 bases. V shed 3 bases, J shed 5 bases, and the junction held 8 bases outside the gene matches. CDR1 is MDHEN and CDR2 is SYDVKM in the germline V gene. The CDR3 covers 15 residues.

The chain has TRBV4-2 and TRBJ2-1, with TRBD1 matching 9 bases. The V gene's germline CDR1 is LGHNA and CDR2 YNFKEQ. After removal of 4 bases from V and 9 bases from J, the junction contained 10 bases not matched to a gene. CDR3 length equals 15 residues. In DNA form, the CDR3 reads TGTGCCAGCAGCCCCGGACAGGGGTTAACTGGTGAGCAGTTCTTC. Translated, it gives CASSPGQGLTGEQFF.

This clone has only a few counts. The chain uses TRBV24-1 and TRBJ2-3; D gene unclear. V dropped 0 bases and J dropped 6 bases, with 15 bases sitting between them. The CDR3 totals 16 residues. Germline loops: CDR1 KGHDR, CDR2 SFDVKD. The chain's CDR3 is CATSDLRPGSGDTQYF. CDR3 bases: TGTGCCACCAGTGATTTGCGTCCAGGCTCCGGCGATACGCAGTATTTT.

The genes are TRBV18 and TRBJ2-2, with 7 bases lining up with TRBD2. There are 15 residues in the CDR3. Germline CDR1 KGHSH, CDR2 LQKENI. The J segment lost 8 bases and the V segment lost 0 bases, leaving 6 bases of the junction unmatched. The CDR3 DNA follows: TGTGCCAGCTCACCACCGGAGGCGGGAGCTGGGGAGCTGTTTTTT. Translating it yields CASSPPEAGAGELFF.

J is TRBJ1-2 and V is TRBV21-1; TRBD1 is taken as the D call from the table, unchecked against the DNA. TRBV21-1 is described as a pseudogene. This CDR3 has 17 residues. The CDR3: CASSRKGKLDTWNGYTF. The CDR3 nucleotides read TGTGCCAGCAGCAGAAAAGGTAAATTGGACACTTGGAATGGCTACACCTTC.

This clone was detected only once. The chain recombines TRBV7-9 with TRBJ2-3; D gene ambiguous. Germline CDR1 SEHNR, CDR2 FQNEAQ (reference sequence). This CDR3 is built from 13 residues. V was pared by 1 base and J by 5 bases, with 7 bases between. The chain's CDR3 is CASSLGIRDTQYF. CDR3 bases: TGTGCCAGCAGCTTAGGTATAAGAGATACGCAGTATTTT.

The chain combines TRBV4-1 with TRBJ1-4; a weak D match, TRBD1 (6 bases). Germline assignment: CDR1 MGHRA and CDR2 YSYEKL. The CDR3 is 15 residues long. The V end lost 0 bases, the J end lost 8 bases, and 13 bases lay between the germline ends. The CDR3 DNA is TGCGCCAGCAGCCAAGATTGGGGGGCGGGCGAAAAACTGTTTTTT. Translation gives CASSQDWGAGEKLFF.

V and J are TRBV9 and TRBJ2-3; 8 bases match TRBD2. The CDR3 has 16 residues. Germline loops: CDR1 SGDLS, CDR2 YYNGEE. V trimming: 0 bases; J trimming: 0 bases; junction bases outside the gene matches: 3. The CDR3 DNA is TGTGCCAGCAGCGTAGTAGCGGGAACAAGCACAGATACGCAGTATTTT. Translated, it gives CASSVVAGTSTDTQYF.

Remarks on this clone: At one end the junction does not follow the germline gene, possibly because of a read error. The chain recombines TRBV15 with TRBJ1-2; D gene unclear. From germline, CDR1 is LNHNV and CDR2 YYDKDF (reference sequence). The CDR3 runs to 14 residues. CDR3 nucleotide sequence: TGTGCCACCAGCAGAGAACAGATGGGAAGTGAGGAGTCCTTC. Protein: CATSREQMGSEESF.

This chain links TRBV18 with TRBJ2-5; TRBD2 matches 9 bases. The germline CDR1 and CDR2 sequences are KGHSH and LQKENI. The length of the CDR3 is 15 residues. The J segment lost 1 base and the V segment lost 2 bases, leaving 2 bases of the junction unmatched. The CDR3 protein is CASSPLREGQETQYF. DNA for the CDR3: TGTGCCAGCTCACCATTGCGGGAGGGCCAAGAGACCCAGTACTTC.

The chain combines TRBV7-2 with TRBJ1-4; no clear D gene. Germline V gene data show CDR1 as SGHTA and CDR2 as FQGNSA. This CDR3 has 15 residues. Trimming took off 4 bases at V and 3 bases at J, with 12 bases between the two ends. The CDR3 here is CASSSVEVPNEKLFF. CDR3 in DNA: TGTGCCAGCAGCTCAGTGGAGGTTCCTAATGAAAAACTGTTTTTT.

The CDR3 is CAWALSINEKLFF. CDR3 bases: TGTGCCTGGGCCCTTTCTATTAATGAAAAACTGTTTTTT. The J gene is TRBJ1-4, the V gene TRBV30; D not resolved. CDR1 and CDR2 (germline): GTSNPN, SVGIG (reference sequence). The CDR3 sequence is 13 residues long. V lost 5 bases, J lost 4 bases, and 11 bases lay in between.

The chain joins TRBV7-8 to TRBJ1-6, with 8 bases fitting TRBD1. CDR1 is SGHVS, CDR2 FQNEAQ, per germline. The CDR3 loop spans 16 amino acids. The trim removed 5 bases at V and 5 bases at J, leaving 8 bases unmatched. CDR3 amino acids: CASSPRQGRDNSPLHF. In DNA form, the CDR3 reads TGTGCCAGCAGCCCACGACAGGGGCGGGATAATTCACCCCTCCACTTT.

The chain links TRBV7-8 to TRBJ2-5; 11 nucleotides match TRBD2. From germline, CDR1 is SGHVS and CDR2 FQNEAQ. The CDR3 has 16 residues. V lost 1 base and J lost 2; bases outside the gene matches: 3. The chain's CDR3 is CASSLELAGDQETQYF. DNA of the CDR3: TGTGCCAGCAGCTTAGAACTAGCGGGAGATCAAGAGACCCAGTACTTC.

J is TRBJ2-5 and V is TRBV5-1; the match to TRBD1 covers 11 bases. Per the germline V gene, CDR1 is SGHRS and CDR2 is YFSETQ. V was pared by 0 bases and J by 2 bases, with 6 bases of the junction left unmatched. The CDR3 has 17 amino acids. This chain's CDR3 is CASSLAHRDRGQETQYF. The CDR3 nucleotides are TGCGCCAGCAGCTTGGCCCACCGGGACAGGGGGCAAGAGACCCAGTACTTC.

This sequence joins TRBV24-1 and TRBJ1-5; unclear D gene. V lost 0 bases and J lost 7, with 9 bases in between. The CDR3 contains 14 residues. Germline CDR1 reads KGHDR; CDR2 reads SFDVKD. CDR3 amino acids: CATSDLEGGQPQHF. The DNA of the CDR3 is TGTGCCACCAGTGATTTGGAGGGAGGACAGCCCCAGCATTTT.